The 6 T cell receptor beta chains listed next were all sequenced from one sample in a study of regulatory T cells in long-lasting Graves disease. CDR3 regions were amplified by Arm-PCR using iRepertoire HTBI primers to build TCR beta libraries. Each CDR3 protein is one row after TCRdb ran MiXCR on the multiplex PCR reads. The sample has under 500,000 distinct CDR3 sequences; around 20% are singletons. Time point specified: persistent/refractory GD, antithyroid drugs over 5 years with positive TRAb. PBMC RNA served as the TCR library source. This sample comprised peripheral blood mononuclear cells (PBMCs), obtained when the disease was refractory, from a patient treated with antithyroid drugs. The receptors were sampled from a female donor with Graves disease.

As concerns this clonotype: This may be a read error, as it is one base from a much larger clone. The gene calls are TRBV3-1 and TRBJ1-1; 7 positions agree with TRBD1. CDR3 length: 14 amino acids. Germline V gives CDR1 LGHDT, CDR2 YNNKEL (reference sequence). CDR3 sequence reads: CASSQTGVNTEASF. The DNA for the CDR3 is TGTGCCAGCAGCCAAACAGGGGTAAACACTGAAGCTTCCTTT.

The J gene is TRBJ1-1, the V gene TRBV5-4, with D unresolved. The germline V and J ends were trimmed by 6 bases and 5 bases, with 17 bases remaining between them. The CDR3 has 14 residues. In germline, CDR1 is SGHNT, CDR2 YYREEE (reference sequence). This CDR3 is CASTPEPASTEAFF. CDR3 sequence (DNA): TGTGCCAGCACCCCTGAACCGGCTAGTACTGAAGCTTTCTTT.

This clonotype showed up many times. The chain carries TRBV28 and TRBJ2-7; D is perhaps TRBD1 (6 bases). The CDR3 loop spans 12 amino acids. V lost 4 bases to trimming and J lost 5 bases, with 9 bases between them. Per the germline V gene, CDR1 is MDHEN and CDR2 is SYDVKM. CDR3 DNA sequence: TGTGCCAGCAGTTCAGGGGCCCACGAGCAGTACTTC. Translating gives CASSSGAHEQYF.

The chain joins TRBV3-1 to TRBJ2-3, with no clear D. CDR3 size: 15 residues. CDR1 and CDR2 from the germline V gene are LGHDT and YNNKEL (reference sequence). V was clipped by 0 bases and J by 0 bases, with 7 bases between them. CDR3 amino acids: CASSQDLGSTDTQYF. The CDR3 DNA sequence: TGTGCCAGCAGCCAAGATCTTGGAAGCACAGATACGCAGTATTTT.

In the case of this clonotype: Just one base apart from a much larger clone, this may be a read error. The rearrangement joins TRBV27 to TRBJ2-7; 13 positions match TRBD2. Per germline, CDR1 MNHEY and CDR2 SMNVEV (reference sequence). The CDR3 spans 16 residues. CDR3 DNA: TGTGCCAGCAGTAAGGGGACTAGCGGGACCCACTACGAGCAGTGCTTC. It translates to CASSKGTSGTHYEQCF.

The chain joins TRBV10-3 to TRBJ2-7, with D possibly being TRBD2 (5 bases). The ends were cut back, 3 bases at V and 2 bases at J, with 11 bases in the middle. The CDR3 extends over 14 amino acids. Germline V lookup: CDR1 ENHRY, CDR2 SYGVKD. The CDR3 is CAISDWSGAYEQYF. The CDR3 bases are TGTGCCATCAGTGATTGGAGCGGAGCCTACGAGCAGTACTTC.